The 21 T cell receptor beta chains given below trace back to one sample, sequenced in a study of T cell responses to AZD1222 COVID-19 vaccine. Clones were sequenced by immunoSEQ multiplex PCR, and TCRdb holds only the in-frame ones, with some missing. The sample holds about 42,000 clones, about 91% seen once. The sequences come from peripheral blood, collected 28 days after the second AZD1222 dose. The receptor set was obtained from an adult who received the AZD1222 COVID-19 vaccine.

This CDR3 reads CASSLGHVSPRYNTQYF. The CDR3 region has the DNA TGTGCCAGCAGCTTGGGGCACGTTTCTCCGCGGTATAATACGCAGTATTTT. This chain joins TRBV13 and TRBJ2-3; D is perhaps TRBD1 (5 bases). Germline CDR1 reads PRHDT; CDR2 reads FYEKMQ (reference sequence). The germline V and J ends were trimmed by 3 bases and 7 bases, with 23 bases remaining between them. The CDR3 has 17 residues.

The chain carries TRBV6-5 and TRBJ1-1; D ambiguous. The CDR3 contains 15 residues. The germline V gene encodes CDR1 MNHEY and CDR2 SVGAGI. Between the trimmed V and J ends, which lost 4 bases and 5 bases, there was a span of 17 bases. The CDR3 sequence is CASSFRGPGRTEAFF. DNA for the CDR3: TGTGCCAGCAGTTTCCGAGGGCCGGGGAGGACTGAAGCTTTCTTT.

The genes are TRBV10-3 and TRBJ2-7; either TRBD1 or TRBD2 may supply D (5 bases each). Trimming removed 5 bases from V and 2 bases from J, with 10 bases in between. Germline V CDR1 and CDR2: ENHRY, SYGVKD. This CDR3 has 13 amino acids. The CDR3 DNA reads TGTGCCATCAGTTCGGGGCCTACCTACGAGCAGTACTTC. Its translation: CAISSGPTYEQYF.

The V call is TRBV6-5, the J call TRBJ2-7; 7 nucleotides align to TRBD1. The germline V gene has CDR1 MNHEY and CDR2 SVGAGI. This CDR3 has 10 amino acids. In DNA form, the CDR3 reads TGTCGCGACAGGGCTTACGAGCAGTACTTC. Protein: CRDRAYEQYF.

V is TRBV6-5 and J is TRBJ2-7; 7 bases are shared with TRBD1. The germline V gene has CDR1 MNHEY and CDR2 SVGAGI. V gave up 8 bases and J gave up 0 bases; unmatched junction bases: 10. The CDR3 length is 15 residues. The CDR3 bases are TGTGCCAGCGACCTAACAGGGGCCCCCTCCTACGAGCAGTACTTC. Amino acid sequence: CASDLTGAPSYEQYF.

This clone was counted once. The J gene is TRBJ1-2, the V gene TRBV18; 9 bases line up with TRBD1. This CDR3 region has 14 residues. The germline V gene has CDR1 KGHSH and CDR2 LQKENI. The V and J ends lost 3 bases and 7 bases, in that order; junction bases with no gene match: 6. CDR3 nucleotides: TGTGCCAGCTCACCCCGCACAGGGGGCAGTGGCTACACCTTC. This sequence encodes CASSPRTGGSGYTF.

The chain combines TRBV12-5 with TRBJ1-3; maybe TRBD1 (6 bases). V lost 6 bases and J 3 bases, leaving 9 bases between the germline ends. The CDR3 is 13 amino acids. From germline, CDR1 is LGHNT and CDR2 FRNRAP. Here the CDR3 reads CASGPGVGNTIYF. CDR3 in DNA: TGTGCTAGTGGGCCAGGGGTTGGAAACACCATATATTTT.

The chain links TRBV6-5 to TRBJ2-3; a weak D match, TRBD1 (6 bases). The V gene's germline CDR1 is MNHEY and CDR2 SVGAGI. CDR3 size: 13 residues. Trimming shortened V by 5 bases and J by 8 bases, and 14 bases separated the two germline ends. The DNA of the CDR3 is TGTGCCAGCAGTACAGAACAGGGAAGTACGCAGTATTTT. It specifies CASSTEQGSTQYF.

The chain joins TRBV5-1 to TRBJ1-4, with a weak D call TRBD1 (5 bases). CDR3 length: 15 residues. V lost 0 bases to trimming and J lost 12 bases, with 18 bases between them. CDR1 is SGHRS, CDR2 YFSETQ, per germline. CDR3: CASSLAEWGFGELFF. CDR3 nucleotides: TGCGCCAGCAGCTTGGCCGAGTGGGGCTTTGGGGAACTGTTTTTT.

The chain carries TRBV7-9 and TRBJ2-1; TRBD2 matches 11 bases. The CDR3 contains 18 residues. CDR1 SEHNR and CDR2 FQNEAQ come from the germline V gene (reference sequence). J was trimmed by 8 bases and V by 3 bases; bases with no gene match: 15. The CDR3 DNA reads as TGTGCCAGCAGCTTTCGGGCTAGCGGGGGGCCACGAGGGGATGAGCAGTTCTTC. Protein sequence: CASSFRASGGPRGDEQFF.

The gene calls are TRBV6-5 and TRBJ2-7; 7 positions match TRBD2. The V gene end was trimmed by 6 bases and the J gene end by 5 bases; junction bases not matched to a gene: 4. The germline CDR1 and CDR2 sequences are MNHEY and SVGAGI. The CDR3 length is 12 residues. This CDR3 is CASRGLADEQYF. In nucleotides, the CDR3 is TGTGCCAGCAGGGGGCTAGCGGACGAGCAGTACTTC.

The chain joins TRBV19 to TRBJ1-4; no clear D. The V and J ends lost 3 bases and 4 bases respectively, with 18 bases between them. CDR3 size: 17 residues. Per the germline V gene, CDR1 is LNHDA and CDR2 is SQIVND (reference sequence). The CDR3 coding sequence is TGTGCCAGTAGTATTGGGGTCTCGGGTCACGGTAATGAAAAACTGTTTTTT. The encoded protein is CASSIGVSGHGNEKLFF.

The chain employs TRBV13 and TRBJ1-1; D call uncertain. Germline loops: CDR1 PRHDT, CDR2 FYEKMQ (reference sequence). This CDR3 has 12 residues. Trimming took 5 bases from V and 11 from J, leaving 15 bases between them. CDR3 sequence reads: CASSPSRARAFF. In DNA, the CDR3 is TGTGCCAGCAGCCCCTCCCGGGCCCGGGCTTTCTTT.

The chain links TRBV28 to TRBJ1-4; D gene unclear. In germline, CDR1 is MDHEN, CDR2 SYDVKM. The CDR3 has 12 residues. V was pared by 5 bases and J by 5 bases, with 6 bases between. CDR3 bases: TGTGCCAGCAGTGCCTGGAATGAAAAACTGTTTTTT. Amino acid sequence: CASSAWNEKLFF.

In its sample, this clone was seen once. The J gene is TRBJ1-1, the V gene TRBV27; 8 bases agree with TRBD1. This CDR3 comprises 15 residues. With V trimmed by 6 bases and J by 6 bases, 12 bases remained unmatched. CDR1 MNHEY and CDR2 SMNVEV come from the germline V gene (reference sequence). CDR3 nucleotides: TGTGCCAGCAGCCGGAGGACAGGGCGCGTCCCTGAAGCTTTCTTT. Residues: CASSRRTGRVPEAFF.

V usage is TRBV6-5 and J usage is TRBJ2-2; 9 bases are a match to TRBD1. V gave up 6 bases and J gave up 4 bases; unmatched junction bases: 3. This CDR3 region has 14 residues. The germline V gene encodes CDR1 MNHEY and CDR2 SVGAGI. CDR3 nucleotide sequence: TGTGCCAGCAGAGGGACAGGGAGCACCGGGGAGCTGTTTTTT. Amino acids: CASRGTGSTGELFF.

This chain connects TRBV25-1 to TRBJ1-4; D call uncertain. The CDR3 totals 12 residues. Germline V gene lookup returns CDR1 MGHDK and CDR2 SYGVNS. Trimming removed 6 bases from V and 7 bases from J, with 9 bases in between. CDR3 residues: CASRKDGEKLFF. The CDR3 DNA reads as TGTGCCAGCAGAAAGGACGGTGAAAAACTGTTTTTT.

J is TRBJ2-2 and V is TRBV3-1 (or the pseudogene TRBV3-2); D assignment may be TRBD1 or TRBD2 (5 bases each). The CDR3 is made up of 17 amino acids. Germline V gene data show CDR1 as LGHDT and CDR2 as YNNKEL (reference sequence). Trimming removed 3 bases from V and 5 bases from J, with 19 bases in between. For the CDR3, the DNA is TGTGCCAGCAGCCAGGACCGGACCGGGACCACGACCGGGGAGCTGTTTTTT. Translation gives CASSQDRTGTTTGELFF.

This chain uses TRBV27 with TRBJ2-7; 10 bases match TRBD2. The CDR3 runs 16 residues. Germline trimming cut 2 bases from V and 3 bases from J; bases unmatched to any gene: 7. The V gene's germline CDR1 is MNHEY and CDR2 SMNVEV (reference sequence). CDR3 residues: CASSLKAGGISYEQYF. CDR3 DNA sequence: TGTGCCAGCAGTTTAAAAGCGGGAGGGATTAGCTACGAGCAGTACTTC.

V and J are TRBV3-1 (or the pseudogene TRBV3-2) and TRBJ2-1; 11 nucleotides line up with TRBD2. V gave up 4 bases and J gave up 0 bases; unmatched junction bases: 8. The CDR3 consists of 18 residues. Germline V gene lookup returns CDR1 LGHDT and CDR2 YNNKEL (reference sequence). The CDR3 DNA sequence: TGTGCCAGCAGCCCGATTAGCGGGGGGGTTTTCTCCTACAATGAGCAGTTCTTC. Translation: CASSPISGGVFSYNEQFF.

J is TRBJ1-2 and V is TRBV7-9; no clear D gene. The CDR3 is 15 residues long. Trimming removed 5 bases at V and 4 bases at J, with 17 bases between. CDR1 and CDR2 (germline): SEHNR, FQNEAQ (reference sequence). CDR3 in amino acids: CASSKGQVQPYGYTF. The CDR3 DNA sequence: TGTGCCAGCAGCAAGGGTCAAGTACAGCCCTATGGCTACACCTTC.